Detailed here is one TCR beta chain. TCRdb's copy holds only in-frame clones and misses some; the assay was immunoSEQ multiplex PCR. This sample has over 150,000 clones, with 80% to 85% found just once. This sample is drawn from a study of blood T cell repertoires in COVID-19. Study in general: The cDNA or gDNA used as material had been derived from T cells, B-cell-depleted T cells, or PBMCs.

The CDR3 loop spans 15 amino acids. From germline, CDR1 is KGHSH and CDR2 LQKENI. The junction had 8 bases not matched to a gene; V was cut back by 3 bases and J by 4 bases. Sequenced: peripheral blood. This chain links TRBV18 with TRBJ1-2, with 7 bases matching TRBD1. The TCR comes from a man in his 70s with active or convalescent COVID-19. The CDR3 DNA is TGTGCCAGCTCACCCTCGACAGGGAGTGGCTATGGCTACACCTTC. Translated: CASSPSTGSGYGYTF. The full variable domain, its missing parts supplied by reference TRBV18 and TRBJ1-2, is NAGVMQNPRHLVRRRGQEARLRCSPMKGHSHVYWYRQLPEEGLKFMVYLQKENIIDESGMPKERFSAEFPKEGPSILRIQQVVRGDSAAYFCASSPSTGSGYGYTFGSGTRLTVV.